The 2 T cell receptor beta chains below were found in one sample sequenced in a study of blood T cell repertoires in COVID-19. Sequenced by immunoSEQ multiplex PCR; TCRdb stores in-frame clones only, minus some. The table lists about 180,000 clones, about 87% of them singletons, with about an eighth in the top ten. The sequenced sample was peripheral blood. The receptors shown here come from a woman aged 70-85 years with COVID-19, enrolled during active disease.

This clone was seen just once. This sequence joins TRBV2 and TRBJ2-2; D gene unclear. V lost 6 bases and J lost 4, with 12 bases in between. The CDR3 runs 14 residues. Germline CDR1 SNHLY, CDR2 FYNNEI. DNA of the CDR3: TGTGCCAGCAGCCCCTCCGGTTTCACCGGGGAGCTGTTTTTT. It codes for CASSPSGFTGELFF.

This clone was seen more than once but under ten times. The genes are TRBV5-4 and TRBJ2-5; D may be TRBD2 (6 bases). The V end was cut by 4 bases, the J end by 4 bases, with 11 bases between. Per germline, CDR1 SGHNT and CDR2 YYREEE (reference sequence). The CDR3 has 13 residues. The DNA for the CDR3 is TGTGCCAGCAGCCCGTATAGCGGAGAGACCCAGTACTTC. This encodes CASSPYSGETQYF.